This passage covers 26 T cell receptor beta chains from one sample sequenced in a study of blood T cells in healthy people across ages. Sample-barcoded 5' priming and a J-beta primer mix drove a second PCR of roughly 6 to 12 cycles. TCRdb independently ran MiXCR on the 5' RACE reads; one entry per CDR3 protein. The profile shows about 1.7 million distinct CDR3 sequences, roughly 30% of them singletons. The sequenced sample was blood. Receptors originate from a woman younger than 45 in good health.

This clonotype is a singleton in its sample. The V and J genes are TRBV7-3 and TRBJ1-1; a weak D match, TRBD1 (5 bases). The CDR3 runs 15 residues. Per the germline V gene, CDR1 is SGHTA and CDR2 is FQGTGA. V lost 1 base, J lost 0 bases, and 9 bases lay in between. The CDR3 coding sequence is TGTGCCAGCAGCTTAATTGCAGGGATGAACACTGAAGCTTTCTTT. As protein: CASSLIAGMNTEAFF. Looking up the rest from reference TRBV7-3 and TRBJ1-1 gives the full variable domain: GAGVSQTPSNKVTEKGKYVELRCDPISGHTALYWYRQSLGQGPEFLIYFQGTGAADDSGLPNDRFFAVRPEGSVSTLKIQRTERGDSAVYLCASSLIAGMNTEAFFGQGTRLTVV.

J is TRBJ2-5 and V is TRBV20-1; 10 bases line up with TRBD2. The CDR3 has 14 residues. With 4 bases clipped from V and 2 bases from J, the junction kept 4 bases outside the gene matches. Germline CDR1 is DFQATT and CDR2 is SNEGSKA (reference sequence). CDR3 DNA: TGCAGTGCTAACAGGACTAGCGGTCAAGAGACCCAGTACTTC. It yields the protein CSANRTSGQETQYF.

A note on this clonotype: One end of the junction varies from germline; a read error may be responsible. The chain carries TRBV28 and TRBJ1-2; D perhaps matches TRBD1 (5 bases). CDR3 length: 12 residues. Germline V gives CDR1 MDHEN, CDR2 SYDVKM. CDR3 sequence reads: CAGRVQGDGYTF. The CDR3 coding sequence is TGTGCCGGCAGAGTCCAGGGAGATGGCTACACCTTC.

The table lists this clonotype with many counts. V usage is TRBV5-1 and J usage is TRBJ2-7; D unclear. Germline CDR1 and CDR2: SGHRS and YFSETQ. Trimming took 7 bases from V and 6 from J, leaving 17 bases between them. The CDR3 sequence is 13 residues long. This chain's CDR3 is CASADTAPLEQYF. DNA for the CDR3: TGCGCCAGCGCAGACACCGCGCCCCTCGAGCAGTACTTC.

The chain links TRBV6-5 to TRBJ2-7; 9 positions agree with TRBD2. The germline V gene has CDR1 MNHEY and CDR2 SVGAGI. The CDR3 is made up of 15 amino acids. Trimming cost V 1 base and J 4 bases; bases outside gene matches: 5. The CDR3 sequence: CASSYFGLAGYEQYF. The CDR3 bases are TGTGCCAGCAGTTACTTTGGGCTAGCGGGGTACGAGCAGTACTTC.

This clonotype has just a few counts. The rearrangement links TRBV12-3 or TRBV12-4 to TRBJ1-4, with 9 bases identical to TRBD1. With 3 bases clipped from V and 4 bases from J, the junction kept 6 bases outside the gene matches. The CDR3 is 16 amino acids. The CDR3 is CASSFIGTGLNEKLFF. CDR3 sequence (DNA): TGTGCCAGCAGTTTTATCGGGACAGGGCTTAATGAAAAACTGTTTTTT.

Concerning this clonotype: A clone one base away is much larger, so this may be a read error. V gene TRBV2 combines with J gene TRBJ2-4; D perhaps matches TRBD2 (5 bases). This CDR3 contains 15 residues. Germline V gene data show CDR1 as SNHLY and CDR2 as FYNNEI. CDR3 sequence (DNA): TGTGCCAGCAGTGGACGCCTCCTAGCCAAAAACATTCTGTACTTC. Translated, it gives CASSGRLLAKNILYF.

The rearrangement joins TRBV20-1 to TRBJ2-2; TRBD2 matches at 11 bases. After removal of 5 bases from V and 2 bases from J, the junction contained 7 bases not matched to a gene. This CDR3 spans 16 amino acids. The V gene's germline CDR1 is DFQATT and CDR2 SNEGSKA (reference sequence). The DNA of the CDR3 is TGCAGTGCTGCCACCGGGACTAGCGGAAACACCGGGGAGCTGTTTTTT. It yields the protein CSAATGTSGNTGELFF.

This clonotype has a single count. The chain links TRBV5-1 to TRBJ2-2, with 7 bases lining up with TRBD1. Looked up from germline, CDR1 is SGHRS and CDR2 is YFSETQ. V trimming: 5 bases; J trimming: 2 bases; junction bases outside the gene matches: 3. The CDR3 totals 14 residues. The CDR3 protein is CASRGDSNTGELFF. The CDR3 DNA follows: TGCGCCAGCAGGGGGGACAGTAACACCGGGGAGCTGTTTTTT.

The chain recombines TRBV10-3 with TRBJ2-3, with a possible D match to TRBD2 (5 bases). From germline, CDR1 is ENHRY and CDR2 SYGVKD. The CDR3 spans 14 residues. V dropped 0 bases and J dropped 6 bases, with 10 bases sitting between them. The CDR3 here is CAISESGVSDTQYF. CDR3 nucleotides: TGTGCCATCAGTGAGTCCGGGGTTTCGGATACGCAGTATTTT.

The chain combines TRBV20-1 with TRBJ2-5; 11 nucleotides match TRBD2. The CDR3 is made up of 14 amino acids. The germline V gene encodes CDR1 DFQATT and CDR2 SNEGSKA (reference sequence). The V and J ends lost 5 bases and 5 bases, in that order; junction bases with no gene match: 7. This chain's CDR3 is CSAEGTSGYETQYF. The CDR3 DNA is TGCAGTGCTGAGGGGACTAGCGGTTACGAGACCCAGTACTTC.

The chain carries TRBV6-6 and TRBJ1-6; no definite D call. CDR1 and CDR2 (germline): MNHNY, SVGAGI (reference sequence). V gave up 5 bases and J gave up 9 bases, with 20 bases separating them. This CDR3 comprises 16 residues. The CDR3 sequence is CASSPTTPGNSSPLHF. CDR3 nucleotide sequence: TGTGCCAGCAGTCCTACGACACCCGGAAATAGTTCACCCCTCCACTTT.

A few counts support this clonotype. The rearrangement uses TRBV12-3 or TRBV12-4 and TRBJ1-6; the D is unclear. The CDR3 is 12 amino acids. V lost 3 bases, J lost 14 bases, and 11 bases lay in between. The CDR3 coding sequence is TGTGCCAGCAGTTTCCAGTTTGGGACCCTCCACTTT. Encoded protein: CASSFQFGTLHF.

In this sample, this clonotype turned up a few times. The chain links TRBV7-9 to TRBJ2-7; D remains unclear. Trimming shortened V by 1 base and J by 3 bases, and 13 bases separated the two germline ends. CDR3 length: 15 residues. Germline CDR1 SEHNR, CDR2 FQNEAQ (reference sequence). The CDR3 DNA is TGTGCCAGCAGCTTAGGAGGTAGATCCCTCTACGAGCAGTACTTC. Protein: CASSLGGRSLYEQYF.

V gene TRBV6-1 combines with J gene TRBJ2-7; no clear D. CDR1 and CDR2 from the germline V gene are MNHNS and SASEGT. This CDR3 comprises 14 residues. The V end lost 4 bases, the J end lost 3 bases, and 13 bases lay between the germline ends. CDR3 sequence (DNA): TGTGCCAGCAGTGTGGAGACTGGGGACTACGAGCAGTACTTC. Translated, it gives CASSVETGDYEQYF.

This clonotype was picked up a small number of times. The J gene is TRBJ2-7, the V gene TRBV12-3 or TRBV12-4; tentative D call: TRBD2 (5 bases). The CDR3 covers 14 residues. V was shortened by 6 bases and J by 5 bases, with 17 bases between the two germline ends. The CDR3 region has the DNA TGTGCCAGCAGGGAGGACGGAATTAACCACGAGCAGTACTTC. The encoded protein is CASREDGINHEQYF.

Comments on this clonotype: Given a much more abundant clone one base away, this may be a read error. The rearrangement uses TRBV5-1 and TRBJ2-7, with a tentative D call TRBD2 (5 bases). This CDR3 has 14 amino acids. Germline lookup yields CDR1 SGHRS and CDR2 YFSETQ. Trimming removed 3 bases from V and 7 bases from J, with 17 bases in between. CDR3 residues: CASSWIAGSDEQYF. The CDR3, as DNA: TGCGCCAGCAGCTGGATTGCGGGCTCTGATGAGCAGTACTTC.

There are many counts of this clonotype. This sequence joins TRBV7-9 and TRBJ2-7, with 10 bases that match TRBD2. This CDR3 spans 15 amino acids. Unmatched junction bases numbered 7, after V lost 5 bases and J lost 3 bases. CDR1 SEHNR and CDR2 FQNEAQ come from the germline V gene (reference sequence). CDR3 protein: CASSPSGGGNYEQYF. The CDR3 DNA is TGTGCCAGCAGCCCCAGCGGGGGGGGCAACTACGAGCAGTACTTC. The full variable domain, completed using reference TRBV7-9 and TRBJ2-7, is DTGVSQNPRHKITKRGQNVTFRCDPISEHNRLYWYRQTLGQGPEFLTYFQNEAQLEKSRLLSDRFSAERPKGSFSTLEIQRTEQGDSAMYLCASSPSGGGNYEQYFGPGTRLTVT.

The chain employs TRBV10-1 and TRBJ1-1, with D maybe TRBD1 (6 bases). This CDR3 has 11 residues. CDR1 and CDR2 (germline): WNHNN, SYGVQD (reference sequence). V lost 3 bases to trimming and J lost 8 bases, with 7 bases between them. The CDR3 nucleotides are TGCGCCAGCAGTGATCAGGGGGAAGCTTTCTTT. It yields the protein CASSDQGEAFF.

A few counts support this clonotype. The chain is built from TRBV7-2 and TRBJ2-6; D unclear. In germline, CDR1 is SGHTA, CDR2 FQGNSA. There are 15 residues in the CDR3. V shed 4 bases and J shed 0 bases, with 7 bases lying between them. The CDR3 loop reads CASSSLDSGANVLTF. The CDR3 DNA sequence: TGTGCCAGCAGCTCCCTGGACTCTGGGGCCAACGTCCTGACTTTC. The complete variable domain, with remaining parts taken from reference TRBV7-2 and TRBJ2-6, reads GAGVSQSPSNKVTEKGKDVELRCDPISGHTALYWYRQSLGQGLEFLIYFQGNSAPDKSGLPSDRFSAERTGGSVSTLTIQRTQQEDSAVYLCASSSLDSGANVLTFGAGSRLTVL.

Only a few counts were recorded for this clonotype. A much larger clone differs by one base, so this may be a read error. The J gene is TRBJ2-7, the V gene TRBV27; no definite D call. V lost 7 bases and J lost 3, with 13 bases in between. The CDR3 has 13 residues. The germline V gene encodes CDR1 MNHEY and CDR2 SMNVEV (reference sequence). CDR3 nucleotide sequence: TGTGCCAGCATCCGATCGTCAGTCTACGAGCAGTACTTC. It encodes CASIRSSVYEQYF.

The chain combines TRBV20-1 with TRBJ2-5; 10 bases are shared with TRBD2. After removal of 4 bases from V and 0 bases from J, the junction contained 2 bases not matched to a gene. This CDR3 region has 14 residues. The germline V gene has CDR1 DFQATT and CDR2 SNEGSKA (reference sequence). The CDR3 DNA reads TGCAGTGCTAACCTAGCGGGGGACCAAGAGACCCAGTACTTC. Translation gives CSANLAGDQETQYF.

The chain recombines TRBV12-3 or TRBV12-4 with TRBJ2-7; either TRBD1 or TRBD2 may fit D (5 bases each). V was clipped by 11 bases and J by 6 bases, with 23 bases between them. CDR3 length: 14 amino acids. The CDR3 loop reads CASRATGGFGEQYF. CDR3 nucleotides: TGTGCCTCACGCGCCACAGGAGGATTTGGCGAGCAGTACTTC.

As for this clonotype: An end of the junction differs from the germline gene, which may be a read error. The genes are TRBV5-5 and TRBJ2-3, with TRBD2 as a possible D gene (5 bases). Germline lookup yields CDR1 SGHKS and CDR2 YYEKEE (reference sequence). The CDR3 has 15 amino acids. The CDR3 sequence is CASITRGGSTDTRYF. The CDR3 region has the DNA TGTGCCAGCATCACCCGGGGTGGGTCCACAGATACGCGGTATTTT.

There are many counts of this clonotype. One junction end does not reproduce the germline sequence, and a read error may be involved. The CDR3 sequence is CASSLAGTVQETQYF. The CDR3, as DNA: TGTGCCAGCAGTTTGGCCGGGACAGTCCAAGAGACCCAGTACTTC. This chain connects TRBV5-1 to TRBJ2-5, with 7 positions matching TRBD1. Germline CDR1 and CDR2: SGHRS and YFSETQ. This CDR3 has 15 amino acids.

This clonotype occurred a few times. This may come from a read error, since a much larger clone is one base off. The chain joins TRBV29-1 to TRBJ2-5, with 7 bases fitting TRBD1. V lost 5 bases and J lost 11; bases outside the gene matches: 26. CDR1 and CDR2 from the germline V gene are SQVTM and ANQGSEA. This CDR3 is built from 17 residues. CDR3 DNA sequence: TGCAGCGTTAACCGACCCGAGGGGGCCGGAGTATACAATGAGCAGTACTTC. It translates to CSVNRPEGAGVYNEQYF.